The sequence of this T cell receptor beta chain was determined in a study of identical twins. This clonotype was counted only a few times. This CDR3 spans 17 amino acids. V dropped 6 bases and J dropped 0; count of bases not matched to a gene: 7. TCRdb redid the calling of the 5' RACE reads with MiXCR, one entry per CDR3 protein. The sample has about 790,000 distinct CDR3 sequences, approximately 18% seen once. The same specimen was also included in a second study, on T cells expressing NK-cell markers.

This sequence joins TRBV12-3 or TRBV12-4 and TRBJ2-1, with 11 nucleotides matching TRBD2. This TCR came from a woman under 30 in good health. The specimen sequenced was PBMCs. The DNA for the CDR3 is TGTGCCAGCAGCCGGGGACTAGCGGCCAGCTCCTACAATGAGCAGTTCTTC. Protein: CASSRGLAASSYNEQFF.